The 28 T cell receptor beta chains reported below all come from one sample, sequenced in a study of T cell changes during pregnancy in multiple sclerosis. Data came from immunoSEQ multiplex PCR; TCRdb stores just in-frame clones and leaves some out. The table shows 45,000 to 60,000 clones, with about 88% occurring only once. The material sequenced was CD8+ T cells from peripheral blood mononuclear cells, taken before pregnancy. All receptors come from a female donor with multiple sclerosis, enrolled in a pregnancy study.

The chain joins TRBV15 to TRBJ2-7; 9 positions match TRBD1. Trimming took 5 bases from V and 2 from J; bases not matched to a gene: 1. There are 13 residues in the CDR3. Germline V gene sequence: CDR1 LNHNV, CDR2 YYDKDF (reference sequence). The CDR3, as DNA: TGTGCCACCAGCTGGACAGGGGCCTACGAGCAGTACTTC. It translates to CATSWTGAYEQYF.

CDR3 DNA sequence: TGCGCCAGCGTTAAACAGGGGGGGGCCGGGGAGCTGTTTTTT. Translation: CASVKQGGAGELFF. The chain uses TRBV4-1 and TRBJ2-2; perhaps TRBD1 as D (8 bases). V lost 8 bases to trimming and J lost 6 bases, with 16 bases between them. Germline loops: CDR1 MGHRA, CDR2 YSYEKL. The CDR3 has 14 residues.

The V and J genes are TRBV5-4 and TRBJ2-1; 9 nucleotides match TRBD1. The V and J ends lost 6 bases and 3 bases, in that order; junction bases with no gene match: 4. This CDR3 comprises 14 residues. Germline loops: CDR1 SGHNT, CDR2 YYREEE (reference sequence). CDR3 loop: CASTRDRVYNEQFF. As DNA, the CDR3 is TGTGCCAGCACCAGGGACAGGGTCTACAATGAGCAGTTCTTC.

The chain joins TRBV2 to TRBJ2-7, with 10 bases matching TRBD1. Losses at the gene ends were 0 bases for V and 7 bases for J; bases not matched to a gene: 6. The CDR3 is 15 amino acids. CDR1 and CDR2 from the germline V gene are SNHLY and FYNNEI. The chain's CDR3 is CASSEALTGGGEQYF. The CDR3 DNA reads TGTGCCAGCAGTGAAGCTCTGACAGGGGGCGGGGAGCAGTACTTC.

The V and J genes are TRBV18 and TRBJ2-1; 9 positions match TRBD1. Germline values: CDR1 KGHSH, CDR2 LQKENI. J was trimmed by 8 bases and V by 5 bases; bases with no gene match: 4. The CDR3 is 13 amino acids. The CDR3 loop is CASSGDRADEQFF. The CDR3 DNA follows: TGTGCCAGCTCAGGGGACAGGGCAGATGAGCAGTTCTTC.

This chain links TRBV9 with TRBJ2-2; D is uncertain. The V end was cut by 0 bases, the J end by 3 bases, with 9 bases between. Germline-derived CDR1 and CDR2 are SGDLS and YYNGEE. CDR3 length equals 15 residues. The CDR3 loop is CASSVETVYTGELFF. CDR3 nucleotides: TGTGCCAGCAGCGTAGAAACAGTATACACCGGGGAGCTGTTTTTT.

The gene calls are TRBV19 and TRBJ1-1; D is uncertain. V lost 1 base to trimming and J lost 4 bases, with 7 bases between them. The length of the CDR3 is 13 residues. Germline assignment: CDR1 LNHDA and CDR2 SQIVND (reference sequence). The CDR3, as DNA: TGTGCCAGTAGTATAGTCCACGGCACTGAAGCTTTCTTT. Translating gives CASSIVHGTEAFF. Looking up the rest from reference TRBV19 and TRBJ1-1 gives the full variable domain: DGGITQSPKYLFRKEGQNVTLSCEQNLNHDAMYWYRQDPGQGLRLIYYSQIVNDFQKGDIAEGYSVSREKKESFPLTVTSAQKNPTAFYLCASSIVHGTEAFFGQGTRLTVV.

The chain carries TRBV27 and TRBJ2-7; TRBD1 matches at 9 bases. The CDR3 runs 14 residues. Germline V gene lookup returns CDR1 MNHEY and CDR2 SMNVEV (reference sequence). V gave up 6 bases and J gave up 3 bases; unmatched junction bases: 6. The CDR3 nucleotides read TGTGCCAGCAGAACAGGGGGCGCAGTCTACGAGCAGTACTTC. It encodes CASRTGGAVYEQYF.

V is TRBV7-9 and J is TRBJ1-2; 7 nucleotides line up with TRBD1. Germline V lookup: CDR1 SEHNR, CDR2 FQNEAQ (reference sequence). The V gene end was trimmed by 1 base and the J gene end by 3 bases; junction bases not matched to a gene: 5. CDR3 length: 15 residues. CDR3 loop: CASSLVGQEDYGYTF. CDR3 in DNA: TGTGCCAGCAGCTTAGTCGGACAGGAGGACTATGGCTACACCTTC.

Notes on this clone: One end of the junction does not line up with germline, which may come from a read error. The CDR3, as DNA: TGTGCTAGCAGCCCCTCGGTCACCTACGAGCAGTACTTC. Amino acid sequence: CASSPSVTYEQYF. The chain uses TRBV7-7 and TRBJ2-7; D gene ambiguous. This CDR3 is 13 amino acids long. CDR1 SSHAT and CDR2 FNYEAQ come from the germline V gene (reference sequence).

The V gene is TRBV27, the J gene TRBJ1-2, with 11 bases matching TRBD1. Germline V lookup: CDR1 MNHEY, CDR2 SMNVEV (reference sequence). The CDR3 spans 15 residues. With V trimmed by 6 bases and J by 2 bases, 5 bases remained unmatched. The CDR3: CASSVGTGGNYGYTF. CDR3 coding DNA: TGTGCCAGCAGCGTCGGGACAGGGGGAAACTATGGCTACACCTTC.

V is TRBV2 and J is TRBJ2-7; the D gene is possibly TRBD2 (5 bases). The CDR3 runs to 12 residues. Trimming removed 8 bases from V and 2 bases from J, with 10 bases in between. Germline assignment: CDR1 SNHLY and CDR2 FYNNEI. The CDR3 DNA reads TGTGCCAGCCTCCTAGCAACCTACGAGCAGTACTTC. It is translated as CASLLATYEQYF. Variable domain in full (rest from reference TRBV2 and TRBJ2-7): EPEVTQTPSHQVTQMGQEVILRCVPISNHLYFYWYRQILGQKVEFLVSFYNNEISEKSEIFDDQFSVERPDGSNFTLKIRSTKLEDSAMYFCASLLATYEQYFGPGTRLTVT.

The CDR3 coding sequence is TGTGCCAGCGTTGGATCAGCCCAGCGCAATGAGCAGTTCTTC. Its translation: CASVGSAQRNEQFF. The chain couples TRBV6-5 to TRBJ2-1; D is undetermined. The length of the CDR3 is 14 residues. Germline loops: CDR1 MNHEY, CDR2 SVGAGI. Trimming removed 8 bases at V and 6 bases at J, with 17 bases between.

The rearrangement joins TRBV25-1 to TRBJ1-1; 7 bases fit TRBD1. The CDR3 contains 15 residues. With V trimmed by 1 base and J by 1 base, 3 bases remained unmatched. CDR1 is MGHDK and CDR2 is SYGVNS in the germline V gene. For the CDR3, the DNA is TGTGCCAGCAGTGAATCAGGGGGAGGGAACACTGAAGCTTTCTTT. Protein product: CASSESGGGNTEAFF.

This chain links TRBV2 with TRBJ1-2; 7 nucleotides line up with TRBD1. Trimming cost V 7 bases and J 4 bases; bases outside gene matches: 6. Germline assignment: CDR1 SNHLY and CDR2 FYNNEI. This CDR3 comprises 13 residues. The DNA for the CDR3 is TGTGCCAGCATACCAGGGGGTAGCTATGGCTACACCTTC. It is translated as CASIPGGSYGYTF.

The chain couples TRBV9 to TRBJ1-1, with D maybe TRBD1 (6 bases). With 3 bases removed from V and 0 bases from J, the gap between germline ends came to 15 bases. The V gene's germline CDR1 is SGDLS and CDR2 YYNGEE. The CDR3 loop spans 16 amino acids. CDR3 protein: CASSAHPGTLNTEAFF. Written as DNA, the CDR3 is TGTGCCAGCAGCGCCCACCCCGGGACATTGAACACTGAAGCTTTCTTT.

The J gene is TRBJ2-5, the V gene TRBV4-3; D not resolved. Germline CDR1 is LGHNA and CDR2 is YSLEER. V shed 4 bases and J shed 5 bases, with 14 bases lying between them. The CDR3 runs to 14 residues. The CDR3 DNA reads as TGCGCCAGCAGCCCCCGAGGATGGCAGGAGACCCAGTACTTC. Translating gives CASSPRGWQETQYF.

The genes are TRBV6-1 and TRBJ2-5; no firm D call. The CDR3 totals 13 residues. Germline V gene data show CDR1 as MNHNS and CDR2 as SASEGT. Between the trimmed V and J ends, which lost 8 bases and 3 bases, there was a span of 13 bases. CDR3 sequence: CASLSTDEETQYF. The CDR3, as DNA: TGTGCCAGCCTATCCACTGATGAAGAGACCCAGTACTTC.

V and J are TRBV4-2 and TRBJ2-1, with TRBD2 matching over 15 bases. The CDR3 consists of 16 residues. The junction had 1 base not matched to a gene; V was cut back by 0 bases and J by 7 bases. The germline gives CDR1 LGHNA, CDR2 YNFKEQ. This chain's CDR3 is CASSQDGTSGGNEQFF. Written as DNA, the CDR3 is TGTGCCAGCAGCCAAGATGGGACTAGCGGGGGGAATGAGCAGTTCTTC.

The chain is built from TRBV15 and TRBJ2-1, with 8 bases aligning to TRBD2. CDR3 length: 14 residues. Germline assignment: CDR1 LNHNV and CDR2 YYDKDF (reference sequence). Trimming at V came to 1 base and at J to 6 bases, leaving 2 bases not matched to a gene. CDR3 sequence: CATSRGRGGNEQFF. CDR3 nucleotide sequence: TGTGCCACCAGCAGAGGTCGGGGGGGCAATGAGCAGTTCTTC.

The genes are TRBV4-2 and TRBJ2-7; 8 nucleotides line up with TRBD2. The junction had 6 bases not matched to a gene; V was cut back by 2 bases and J by 0 bases. CDR1 is LGHNA and CDR2 is YNFKEQ in the germline V gene. The CDR3 has 16 amino acids. The CDR3 sequence: CASSQTFSGASYEQYF. The DNA for the CDR3 is TGTGCCAGCAGCCAAACCTTTAGCGGGGCCTCCTACGAGCAGTACTTC.

The gene calls are TRBV18 and TRBJ1-1; D is ambiguous. The V and J ends lost 6 bases and 6 bases respectively, with 14 bases between them. CDR1 is KGHSH, CDR2 LQKENI, per germline. The CDR3 sequence is 13 residues long. The CDR3 DNA reads TGTGCCAGCTCCCCGGGGTTCGGTGCTGAAGCTTTCTTT. This encodes CASSPGFGAEAFF.

V and J are TRBV7-9 and TRBJ2-7; D is possibly TRBD2 (5 bases). The CDR3 totals 13 residues. CDR1 is SEHNR and CDR2 is FQNEAQ in the germline V gene (reference sequence). V lost 5 bases and J 3 bases, leaving 11 bases between the germline ends. CDR3 protein: CASSRTGNYEQYF. In nucleotides, the CDR3 is TGTGCCAGCAGCCGGACTGGAAACTACGAGCAGTACTTC.

The V call is TRBV7-2, the J call TRBJ1-5, with a tentative D call TRBD1 (6 bases). From germline, CDR1 is SGHTA and CDR2 FQGNSA. V shed 1 base and J shed 0 bases, with 7 bases lying between them. This CDR3 has 15 amino acids. CDR3 DNA: TGTGCCAGCAGCTTAGGGACAGCTAGCAATCAGCCCCAGCATTTT. Protein sequence: CASSLGTASNQPQHF.

The rearrangement links TRBV4-2 to TRBJ1-2; D possibly corresponds to TRBD1 (6 bases). The CDR3 spans 14 residues. The germline V and J ends were trimmed by 2 bases and 4 bases, with 11 bases remaining between them. The germline CDR1 and CDR2 sequences are LGHNA and YNFKEQ. The CDR3 DNA reads TGTGCCAGCAGCCAAACGGCCAGGGGCTATGGCTACACCTTC. It is translated as CASSQTARGYGYTF.

V and J are TRBV5-5 and TRBJ2-7, with D perhaps TRBD1 (6 bases). This CDR3 has 16 amino acids. Germline loops: CDR1 SGHKS, CDR2 YYEKEE (reference sequence). Trimming removed 2 bases at V and 4 bases at J, with 19 bases between. CDR3 DNA: TGTGCCAGCAGCTTAGAAATCGAACAGGGTCATTACGAGCAGTACTTC. Translation gives CASSLEIEQGHYEQYF.

The rearrangement links TRBV5-8 to TRBJ1-5; D is uncertain. The V end lost 1 base, the J end lost 5 bases, and 16 bases lay between the germline ends. The germline gives CDR1 SGHTS, CDR2 YDEGEE. This CDR3 spans 16 amino acids. CDR3 residues: CASSLRASDYDQPQHF. DNA of the CDR3: TGTGCCAGCAGCTTGCGGGCATCGGACTACGATCAGCCCCAGCATTTT.

The J gene is TRBJ2-5, the V gene TRBV6-5; a weak D match, TRBD1 (5 bases). The CDR3 sequence is 14 residues long. The germline V gene has CDR1 MNHEY and CDR2 SVGAGI. Trimming cost V 3 bases and J 1 base, with 9 bases left between them. CDR3 sequence: CASSYQGSQETQYF. The CDR3 nucleotides read TGTGCCAGCAGTTATCAGGGCAGCCAAGAGACCCAGTACTTC.